A selection of T cell receptor beta chains follows, all from one sample in a study of beta chain features in type 1 diabetes. Clones were sequenced by immunoSEQ multiplex PCR, and TCRdb holds only the in-frame ones, with some missing. This table has approximately 100,000 clones, 40% appearing once. Sequenced material: stem cell memory CD4+ T cells from blood. These receptors all come from a woman between 18 and 29 years old in good health. CDR3s include the opening cysteine and the closing phenylalanine or tryptophan. The D gene is left open where the match is weak. The size field is filled for only some rows; it gives once, few, many or a size class.

clone_size: NA
j_call: TRBJ1-2
d_call: TRBD1
v_call: TRBV7-9
cdr3_aa: CASSLTGRGRSYTF
cdr3_nt: TGTGCCAGCAGCTTAACCGGCAGGGGGCGTAGCTACACCTTC

clone_size: few
j_call: TRBJ2-5
d_call: NA
v_call: TRBV7-2
cdr3_aa: CASSLKTASLYLQETQYF
cdr3_nt: TGTGCCAGCAGCCTAAAAACAGCTAGCCTATACCTCCAAGAGACCCAGTACTTC

clone_size: NA
j_call: TRBJ2-3
d_call: NA
v_call: TRBV5-1
cdr3_aa: CASSPLPYTDTQYF
cdr3_nt: TGCGCCAGCAGCCCTCTCCCTTACACAGATACGCAGTATTTT

clone_size: few
j_call: TRBJ1-1
d_call: TRBD1
v_call: TRBV19
cdr3_aa: CASRSSRDRGTEAFF
cdr3_nt: TGTGCCAGTAGGTCCTCCCGGGACAGGGGCACTGAAGCTTTCTTT

clone_size: few
j_call: TRBJ2-5
d_call: TRBD2
v_call: TRBV7-9
cdr3_aa: CASRGGDYSSGETQYF
cdr3_nt: TGTGCCAGCAGGGGAGGGGACTACTCTTCGGGGGAGACCCAGTACTTC

clone_size: NA
j_call: TRBJ2-2
d_call: TRBD1
v_call: TRBV7-9
cdr3_aa: CASSSDRGAGELFF
cdr3_nt: TGTGCCAGCAGCTCGGACAGGGGGGCCGGGGAGCTGTTTTTT

clone_size: NA
j_call: TRBJ2-5
d_call: TRBD1
v_call: TRBV15
cdr3_aa: CATSRTLRGQFSETQYF
cdr3_nt: TGTGCCACCAGCAGGACCCTCAGGGGGCAGTTTTCGGAGACCCAGTACTTC

clone_size: NA
j_call: TRBJ2-7
d_call: TRBD2
v_call: TRBV28
cdr3_aa: CASSGRTEQYF
cdr3_nt: TGTGCCAGCAGCGGGAGGACCGAGCAGTACTTC

clone_size: few
j_call: TRBJ2-6
d_call: NA
v_call: TRBV14
cdr3_aa: CASSPDRFSGANVLTF
cdr3_nt: TGTGCCAGCAGCCCAGACAGATTTTCTGGGGCCAACGTCCTGACTTTC

clone_size: NA
j_call: TRBJ2-7
d_call: TRBD1
v_call: TRBV28
cdr3_aa: CASSDPGQGYLWHEQYF
cdr3_nt: TGTGCCAGCAGCGATCCGGGACAGGGGTACCTTTGGCACGAGCAGTACTTC

clone_size: NA
j_call: TRBJ1-6
d_call: NA
v_call: TRBV7-9
cdr3_aa: CASSWGHSSDSPLHF
cdr3_nt: TGTGCCAGCAGCTGGGGACACTCTTCAGACTCACCCCTCCACTTT

clone_size: NA
j_call: TRBJ1-5
d_call: NA
v_call: TRBV11-2
cdr3_aa: CASSLAGVSNQPQHF
cdr3_nt: TGTGCCAGCAGCTTAGCAGGGGTCAGCAATCAGCCCCAGCATTTT

clone_size: NA
j_call: TRBJ1-2
d_call: NA
v_call: TRBV4-2
cdr3_aa: CASSGIIANYGYTF
cdr3_nt: TGTGCCAGCAGCGGCATAATCGCTAACTATGGCTACACCTTC

clone_size: few
j_call: TRBJ2-1
d_call: TRBD2
v_call: TRBV4-3
cdr3_aa: CASSQGASGIHNEQFF
cdr3_nt: TGCGCCAGCAGCCAAGGGGCTAGCGGAATTCACAATGAGCAGTTCTTC

clone_size: NA
j_call: TRBJ2-7
d_call: NA
v_call: TRBV5-1
cdr3_aa: CASSLALPTYEQYF
cdr3_nt: TGCGCCAGCAGCTTGGCACTACCTACCTACGAGCAGTACTTC

clone_size: few
j_call: TRBJ1-2
d_call: NA
v_call: TRBV7-2
cdr3_aa: CASSLDVAGGSYGYTF
cdr3_nt: TGTGCCAGCAGCTTAGATGTTGCTGGGGGCAGCTATGGCTACACCTTC

clone_size: few
j_call: TRBJ1-1
d_call: NA
v_call: TRBV5-1
cdr3_aa: CASSLVPGGDTEAFF
cdr3_nt: TGCGCCAGCAGCTTGGTACCGGGCGGGGACACTGAAGCTTTCTTT

clone_size: few
j_call: TRBJ2-1
d_call: TRBD2
v_call: TRBV15
cdr3_aa: CATSRRPGLAGGGEQFF
cdr3_nt: TGTGCCACCAGCAGAAGGCCGGGACTAGCGGGAGGGGGTGAGCAGTTCTTC

clone_size: once
j_call: TRBJ2-7
d_call: NA
v_call: TRBV5-1
cdr3_aa: CASSLSQRAAYEQYF
cdr3_nt: TGCGCCAGCAGCTTGTCACAGCGGGCCGCCTACGAGCAGTACTTC

clone_size: NA
j_call: TRBJ2-7
d_call: TRBD1
v_call: TRBV6-5
cdr3_aa: CASSYWKQGGGQYF
cdr3_nt: TGTGCCAGCAGTTACTGGAAACAAGGGGGCGGGCAGTACTTC

clone_size: few
j_call: TRBJ2-7
d_call: NA
v_call: TRBV28
cdr3_aa: CASSPPLGGLDEQYF
cdr3_nt: TGTGCCAGCAGTCCCCCGTTGGGGGGTCTCGACGAGCAGTACTTC

clone_size: few
j_call: TRBJ2-1
d_call: TRBD1
v_call: TRBV7-2
cdr3_aa: CASSLPGTGVYNEQFF
cdr3_nt: TGTGCCAGCAGCTTGCCCGGGACAGGGGTTTACAATGAGCAGTTCTTC

clone_size: NA
j_call: TRBJ1-5
d_call: NA
v_call: TRBV2
cdr3_aa: CASRTTGNSNQPQHF
cdr3_nt: TGTGCCAGCAGAACTACAGGAAATAGCAATCAGCCCCAGCATTTT

clone_size: NA
j_call: TRBJ2-1
d_call: TRBD2
v_call: TRBV7-3
cdr3_aa: CASSFTSGTYNEQFF
cdr3_nt: TGTGCCAGCAGCTTTACTAGCGGGACCTACAATGAGCAGTTCTTC

clone_size: NA
j_call: TRBJ2-7
d_call: NA
v_call: TRBV18
cdr3_aa: CASSPDSPAGEQYF
cdr3_nt: TGTGCCAGCTCACCGGACAGCCCAGCCGGCGAGCAGTACTTC

clone_size: NA
j_call: TRBJ2-3
d_call: TRBD2
v_call: TRBV6-6
cdr3_aa: CASSYSGGLSTDTQYF
cdr3_nt: TGTGCCAGCAGTTACTCGGGGGGACTAAGCACAGATACGCAGTATTTT

clone_size: NA
j_call: TRBJ2-1
d_call: TRBD2
v_call: TRBV28
cdr3_aa: CASSRGLTSGRVNEQFF
cdr3_nt: TGTGCCAGCAGTCGGGGATTGACTAGCGGGAGGGTAAATGAGCAGTTCTTC

clone_size: NA
j_call: TRBJ2-2
d_call: NA
v_call: TRBV5-1
cdr3_aa: CASSARNTGELFF
cdr3_nt: TGCGCCAGCAGCGCCAGGAACACCGGGGAGCTGTTTTTT

clone_size: NA
j_call: TRBJ2-1
d_call: NA
v_call: TRBV19
cdr3_aa: CASSSSLTGERFF
cdr3_nt: TGTGCCAGTAGCTCATCCCTCACGGGGGAACGGTTCTTC

clone_size: NA
j_call: TRBJ2-1
d_call: NA
v_call: TRBV6-4
cdr3_aa: CAAPQYKQVNSNEQFF
cdr3_nt: TGTGCCGCGCCGCAGTATAAGCAGGTTAACTCCAATGAGCAGTTCTTC

clone_size: NA
j_call: TRBJ2-2
d_call: TRBD1
v_call: TRBV10-3
cdr3_aa: CAISENRGVGELFF
cdr3_nt: TGTGCCATCAGTGAGAACAGGGGAGTCGGGGAGCTGTTTTTT

clone_size: NA
j_call: TRBJ1-2
d_call: NA
v_call: TRBV29-1
cdr3_aa: CSVEFRTAENYGYTF
cdr3_nt: TGCAGCGTTGAATTCCGGACAGCGGAAAACTATGGCTACACCTTC

clone_size: NA
j_call: TRBJ2-3
d_call: NA
v_call: TRBV9
cdr3_aa: CASSSHRVVTDTQYF
cdr3_nt: TGTGCCAGCAGCTCCCACAGGGTTGTCACAGATACGCAGTATTTT

clone_size: NA
j_call: TRBJ2-7
d_call: NA
v_call: TRBV28
cdr3_aa: CASSLVRHYEQYF
cdr3_nt: TGTGCCAGCAGTTTAGTGAGACACTACGAGCAGTACTTC

clone_size: few
j_call: TRBJ2-7
d_call: TRBD1
v_call: TRBV29-1
cdr3_aa: CSVEKAGTVNYEQYF
cdr3_nt: TGCAGCGTTGAAAAAGCTGGGACAGTCAACTACGAGCAGTACTTC

clone_size: NA
j_call: TRBJ1-5
d_call: TRBD1
v_call: TRBV18
cdr3_aa: CASSPFRDSARQPQHF
cdr3_nt: TGTGCCAGCTCACCATTCCGGGACAGTGCACGGCAGCCCCAGCATTTT

clone_size: NA
j_call: TRBJ2-4
d_call: NA
v_call: TRBV28
cdr3_aa: CASSTIAAPRNIQYF
cdr3_nt: TGTGCCAGCAGTACCATAGCGGCCCCCAGGAACATTCAGTACTTC

clone_size: NA
j_call: TRBJ2-5
d_call: TRBD2
v_call: TRBV19
cdr3_aa: CASSKGLLALETQYF
cdr3_nt: TGTGCCAGTAGTAAGGGATTACTAGCGTTGGAGACCCAGTACTTC